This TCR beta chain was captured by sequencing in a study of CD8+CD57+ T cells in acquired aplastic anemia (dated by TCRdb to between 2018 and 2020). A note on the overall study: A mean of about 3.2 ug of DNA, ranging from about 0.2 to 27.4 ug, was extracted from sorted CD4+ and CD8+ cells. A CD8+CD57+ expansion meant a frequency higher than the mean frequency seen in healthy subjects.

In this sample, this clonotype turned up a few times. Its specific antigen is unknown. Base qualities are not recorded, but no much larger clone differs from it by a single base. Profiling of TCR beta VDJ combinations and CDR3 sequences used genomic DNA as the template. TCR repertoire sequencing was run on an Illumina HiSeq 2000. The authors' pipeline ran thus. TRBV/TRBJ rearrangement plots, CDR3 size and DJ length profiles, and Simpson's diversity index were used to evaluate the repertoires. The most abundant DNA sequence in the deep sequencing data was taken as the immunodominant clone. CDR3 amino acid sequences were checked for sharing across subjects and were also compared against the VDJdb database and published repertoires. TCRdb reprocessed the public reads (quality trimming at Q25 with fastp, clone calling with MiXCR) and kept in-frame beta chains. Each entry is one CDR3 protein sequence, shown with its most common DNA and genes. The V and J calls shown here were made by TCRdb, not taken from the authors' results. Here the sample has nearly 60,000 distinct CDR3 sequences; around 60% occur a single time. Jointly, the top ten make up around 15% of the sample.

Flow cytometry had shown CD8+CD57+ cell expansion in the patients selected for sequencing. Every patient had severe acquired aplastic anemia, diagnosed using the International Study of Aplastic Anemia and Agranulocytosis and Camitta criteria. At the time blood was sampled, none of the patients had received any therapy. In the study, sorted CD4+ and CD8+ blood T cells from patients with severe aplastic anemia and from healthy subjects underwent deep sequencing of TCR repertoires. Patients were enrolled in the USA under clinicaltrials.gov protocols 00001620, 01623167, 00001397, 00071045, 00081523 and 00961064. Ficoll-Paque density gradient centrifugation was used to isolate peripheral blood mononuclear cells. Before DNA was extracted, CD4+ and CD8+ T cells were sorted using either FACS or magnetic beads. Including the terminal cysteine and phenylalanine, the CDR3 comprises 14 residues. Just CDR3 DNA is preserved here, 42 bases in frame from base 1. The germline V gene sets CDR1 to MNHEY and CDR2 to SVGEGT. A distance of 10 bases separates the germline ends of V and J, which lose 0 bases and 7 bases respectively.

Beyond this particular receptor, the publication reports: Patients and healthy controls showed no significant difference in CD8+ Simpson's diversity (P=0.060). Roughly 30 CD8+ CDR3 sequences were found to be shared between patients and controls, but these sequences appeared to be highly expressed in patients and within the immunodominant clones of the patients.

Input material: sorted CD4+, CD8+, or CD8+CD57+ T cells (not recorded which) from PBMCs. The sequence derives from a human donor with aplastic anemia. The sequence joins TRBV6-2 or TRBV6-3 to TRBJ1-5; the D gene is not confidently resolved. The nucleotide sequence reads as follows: TGTGCCAGCAGTTACTCGGGCCCGAGACAGCCCCAGCATTTT. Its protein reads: CASSYSGPRQPQHF.